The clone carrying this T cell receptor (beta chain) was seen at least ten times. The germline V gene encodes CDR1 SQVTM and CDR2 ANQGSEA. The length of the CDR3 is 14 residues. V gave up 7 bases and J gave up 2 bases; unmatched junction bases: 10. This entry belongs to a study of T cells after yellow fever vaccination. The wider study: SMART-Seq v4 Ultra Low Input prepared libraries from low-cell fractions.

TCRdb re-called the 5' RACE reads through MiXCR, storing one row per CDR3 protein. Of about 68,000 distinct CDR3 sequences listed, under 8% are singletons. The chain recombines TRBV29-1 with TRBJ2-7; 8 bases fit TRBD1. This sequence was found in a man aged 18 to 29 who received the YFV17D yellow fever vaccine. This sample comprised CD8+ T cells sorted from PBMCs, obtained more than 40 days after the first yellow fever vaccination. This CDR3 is CSALGQGFPYEQYF. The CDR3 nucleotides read TGCAGCGCCCTCGGACAGGGCTTTCCCTACGAGCAGTACTTC.